This T cell receptor beta chain was observed in a study of stem cell transplantation in POMP-related autoinflammatory disease. The V gene lost 4 bases and the J gene lost 12 bases, with 13 bases spanning the gap. Germline loops: CDR1 WSHSY, CDR2 SAAADI. The CDR3 is made up of 12 amino acids. As to this clone: The antigen remains undetermined.

Prominent immunodeficiency with autoinflammation defined PRAID. Study-level points and caveats: Across all analyzed T-cell subsets, patients with PRAID tended toward reduced diversity and increased clonality.

Here immunoSEQ multiplex PCR was the method, and the copy in TCRdb shows in-frame clones only, minus some. Of some 26,000 clones listed, roughly four fifths are singletons. The receptor's source is a human donor with POMP-related autoinflammation and immune dysregulation (PRAID). The chain recombines TRBV10-2 with TRBJ2-1, with D uncertain. The source material was CD4+ T cells from PBMCs, sampled before stem cell transplantation. The CDR3 nucleotides read TGCGCCAGCAGTGTGGAGAGCGACGTGCAGTTCTTC. Translation gives CASSVESDVQFF.